Listed here are 32 T cell receptor beta chains from one sample, sequenced in a study of radiotherapy plus CTLA-4 blockade in lung cancer. Clones were read by immunoSEQ multiplex PCR, and TCRdb kept only the in-frame ones, dropping some. The data show some 96,000 clones, 88% seen once. The material was peripheral blood, obtained from a patient treated with radiotherapy plus ipilimumab. All receptors derive from a human donor with non-small cell lung cancer that progressed on radiotherapy plus ipilimumab.

The chain is built from TRBV9 and TRBJ1-3; D ambiguous. There are 15 residues in the CDR3. Trimming removed 0 bases at V and 0 bases at J, with 7 bases between. Germline CDR1 is SGDLS and CDR2 is YYNGEE. DNA of the CDR3: TGTGCCAGCAGCGTAGAGAGTGGCTCTGGAAACACCATATATTTT. This codes for CASSVESGSGNTIYF.

The rearrangement links TRBV25-1 to TRBJ1-1; D remains unclear. V lost 1 base to trimming and J lost 6 bases, with 15 bases between them. The CDR3 has 15 amino acids. Germline V gives CDR1 MGHDK, CDR2 SYGVNS. CDR3 in amino acids: CASSELKTVGSEAFF. The CDR3 nucleotides read TGTGCCAGCAGTGAATTAAAAACGGTGGGGTCTGAAGCTTTCTTT.

V is TRBV27 and J is TRBJ2-5, with 7 nucleotides matching TRBD2. Near its end, the DNA agrees better with TRBJ2-7, so the J call may be wrong. The germline V gene has CDR1 MNHEY and CDR2 SMNVEV (reference sequence). This CDR3 is 15 amino acids long. For the CDR3, the DNA is TGTGCCAGCAGTTTAGATGGGGGAGGGTTGAGCGAGCAGTACTTC. Protein: CASSLDGGGLSEQYF.

The rearrangement links TRBV7-9 to TRBJ2-1, with 8 bases that match TRBD2. Trimming took 4 bases from V and 9 from J; bases not matched to a gene: 5. There are 13 residues in the CDR3. Germline V gene data show CDR1 as SEHNR and CDR2 as FQNEAQ (reference sequence). The CDR3 nucleotides read TGTGCCAGCAGCTCGGGACTAGTTAGTGAGCAGTTCTTC. Translated, it gives CASSSGLVSEQFF.

This clone came up a few times. The chain employs TRBV25-1 and TRBJ1-1; tentatively, D is TRBD1 (5 bases). V was shortened by 2 bases and J by 6 bases, with 25 bases between the two germline ends. Germline V gene data show CDR1 as MGHDK and CDR2 as SYGVNS. The CDR3 runs 18 residues. This chain's CDR3 is CASSENPPEAGTSPEAFF. CDR3 nucleotide sequence: TGTGCCAGCAGTGAAAACCCACCGGAGGCAGGGACCTCCCCTGAAGCTTTCTTT. Drawing the rest from reference TRBV25-1 and TRBJ1-1, the complete variable domain is EADIYQTPRYLVIGTGKKITLECSQTMGHDKMYWYQQDPGMELHLIHYSYGVNSTEKGDLSSESTVSRIRTEHFPLTLESARPSHTSQYLCASSENPPEAGTSPEAFFGQGTRLTVV.

The gene calls are TRBV19 and TRBJ2-7; 7 bases map to TRBD1. The germline gives CDR1 LNHDA, CDR2 SQIVND (reference sequence). The CDR3 has 15 amino acids. Trimming removed 5 bases from V and 5 bases from J; junction bases left unmatched: 12. The CDR3 nucleotides read TGTGCCAGTAGTGACCATACAGGGGTGCAGAACGAGCAGTACTTC. Translating gives CASSDHTGVQNEQYF.

The chain has TRBV7-8 and TRBJ2-1, with TRBD2 as a possible D gene (5 bases). Germline CDR1 and CDR2: SGHVS and FQNEAQ. The CDR3 has 13 amino acids. CDR3 region: CACSGRKGNEQFF. In DNA, the CDR3 is TGTGCTTGCTCGGGGAGAAAAGGGAATGAGCAGTTCTTC.

The chain employs TRBV7-3 and TRBJ2-1; 13 bases line up with TRBD2. The ends lost 4 bases at V and 7 bases at J; junction bases unmatched: 4. The length of the CDR3 is 15 residues. The V gene's germline CDR1 is SGHTA and CDR2 FQGTGA. CDR3 DNA sequence: TGTGCCAGCAGCTCAGGACTAGCGGGAGTTAATGAGCAGTTCTTC. Protein product: CASSSGLAGVNEQFF.

This chain joins TRBV5-1 and TRBJ2-1; D not certain. The CDR3 runs to 12 residues. V was shortened by 4 bases and J by 3 bases, with 5 bases between the two germline ends. CDR1 and CDR2 from the germline V gene are SGHRS and YFSETQ. The DNA for the CDR3 is TGCGCCAGCAGCCTAAACTACAATGAGCAGTTCTTC. Translation: CASSLNYNEQFF.

This clone has a single count. The chain combines TRBV7-9 with TRBJ1-3; D is undetermined. Germline assignment: CDR1 SEHNR and CDR2 FQNEAQ (reference sequence). The CDR3 is 16 amino acids. V lost 1 base to trimming and J lost 3 bases, with 13 bases between them. The DNA for the CDR3 is TGTGCCAGCAGCTTAGGAGTAGGGTTCTTTGGAAACACCATATATTTT. Protein: CASSLGVGFFGNTIYF.

The chain joins TRBV11-2 to TRBJ2-1; perhaps D is TRBD1 or TRBD2 (6 bases each). This CDR3 has 14 amino acids. Germline V lookup: CDR1 SGHAT, CDR2 FQNNGV. V gave up 6 bases and J gave up 6 bases, with 15 bases separating them. The CDR3 here is CASSLMGGLNEQFF. For the CDR3, the DNA is TGTGCCAGCAGTCTTATGGGGGGCCTCAATGAGCAGTTCTTC.

The chain couples TRBV6-1 to TRBJ1-5; a possible D gene is TRBD1 (6 bases). Trimming removed 7 bases at V and 6 bases at J, with 19 bases between. This CDR3 contains 15 residues. Germline CDR1 MNHNS, CDR2 SASEGT. The CDR3 bases are TGTGCCAGCAAGGGGGGGGGCGCGGTCCGTCAGCCCCAGCATTTT. The encoded protein is CASKGGGAVRQPQHF.

CDR3 bases: TGTGCCAGCAGCCGACAGGGAGACTATGGCTACACCTTC. It is translated as CASSRQGDYGYTF. This chain connects TRBV9 to TRBJ1-2; 7 nucleotides line up with TRBD1. The CDR3 has 13 amino acids. Per germline, CDR1 SGDLS and CDR2 YYNGEE. V shed 4 bases and J 3 bases; nucleotides not matched to a gene: 3.

The chain uses TRBV27 and TRBJ2-1; D perhaps matches TRBD2 (5 bases). Trimming removed 5 bases from V and 0 bases from J, with 14 bases in between. CDR1 MNHEY and CDR2 SMNVEV come from the germline V gene (reference sequence). The CDR3 sequence is 16 residues long. CDR3 nucleotides: TGTGCCAGCAGTCTAGGACTCAAGAGCTCCTACAATGAGCAGTTCTTC. Protein sequence: CASSLGLKSSYNEQFF.

This chain links TRBV18 with TRBJ2-7; 9 bases map to TRBD2. CDR1 and CDR2 (germline): KGHSH, LQKENI. This CDR3 is 16 amino acids long. The trim removed 3 bases at V and 0 bases at J, leaving 6 bases unmatched. The CDR3: CASSPIAGGGSYEQYF. In DNA form, the CDR3 reads TGTGCCAGCTCACCTATCGCGGGGGGGGGCTCCTACGAGCAGTACTTC.

The CDR3 region has the DNA TGTGCCAGCAGTGGGAGTGCGGCCTACAATGAGCAGTTCTTC. Its translation is CASSGSAAYNEQFF. The genes are TRBV2 and TRBJ2-1; D not resolved. Germline CDR1 SNHLY, CDR2 FYNNEI. Trimming took off 4 bases at V and 2 bases at J, with 9 bases between the two ends. This CDR3 comprises 14 residues.

The chain is built from TRBV5-5 and TRBJ1-2, with TRBD1 matching over 7 bases. Germline V gene sequence: CDR1 SGHKS, CDR2 YYEKEE (reference sequence). This CDR3 is 15 amino acids long. V was clipped by 2 bases and J by 3 bases; unmatched bases: 7. CDR3 in DNA: TGTGCCAGCAGCTTTACAGGGGCTGGCGACTATGGCTACACCTTC. Protein sequence: CASSFTGAGDYGYTF.

The chain couples TRBV5-1 to TRBJ2-7, with D possibly TRBD2 on 6 matching bases. The CDR3 is 14 residues long. Germline lookup yields CDR1 SGHRS and CDR2 YFSETQ. V was shortened by 4 bases and J by 2 bases, with 13 bases between the two germline ends. The CDR3 region has the DNA TGCGCCAGCAGCCTCGCTCGGGGGACCTACGAGCAGTACTTC. It encodes CASSLARGTYEQYF. The variable domain in full, completed from reference TRBV5-1 and TRBJ2-7, reads KAGVTQTPRYLIKTRGQQVTLSCSPISGHRSVSWYQQTPGQGLQFLFEYFSETQRNKGNFPGRFSGRQFSNSRSEMNVSTLELGDSALYLCASSLARGTYEQYFGPGTRLTVT.

This clone was counted a single time. The chain combines TRBV30 with TRBJ1-2, with a tentative D call TRBD1 (5 bases). This CDR3 is built from 13 residues. The germline V gene has CDR1 GTSNPN and CDR2 SVGIG (reference sequence). V dropped 2 bases and J dropped 3 bases, with 10 bases sitting between them. This chain's CDR3 is CAWSWRDDYGYTF. The CDR3 nucleotides read TGTGCCTGGAGTTGGCGGGACGACTATGGCTACACCTTC.

The chain combines TRBV5-4 with TRBJ1-2; 10 nucleotides agree with TRBD1. Germline V lookup: CDR1 SGHNT, CDR2 YYREEE (reference sequence). V was clipped by 4 bases and J by 3 bases; unmatched bases: 3. CDR3 size: 14 residues. CDR3 nucleotides: TGTGCCAGCAGCCGGACAGGGGGAGACTATGGCTACACCTTC. Amino acid sequence: CASSRTGGDYGYTF.

The CDR3 DNA reads as TGTGCCAGCAGTTTGAGTCCGGGACAGGGGGCCAAAAACATTCAGTACTTC. Amino acids: CASSLSPGQGAKNIQYF. The chain links TRBV28 to TRBJ2-4, with TRBD1 identical over 10 bases. The V segment lost 3 bases and the J segment 1 base; nucleotides outside the gene matches: 6. The CDR3 runs 17 residues. Germline assignment: CDR1 MDHEN and CDR2 SYDVKM.

The chain recombines TRBV2 with TRBJ2-7; 13 bases align to TRBD2. The germline gives CDR1 SNHLY, CDR2 FYNNEI. The length of the CDR3 is 16 residues. Trimming removed 6 bases from V and 2 bases from J; junction bases left unmatched: 7. The CDR3 loop reads CASRPRTSGGAYEQYF. The CDR3 nucleotides read TGTGCCAGCAGACCGCGGACTAGCGGGGGAGCCTACGAGCAGTACTTC. The full variable domain, completed using reference TRBV2 and TRBJ2-7, is EPEVTQTPSHQVTQMGQEVILRCVPISNHLYFYWYRQILGQKVEFLVSFYNNEISEKSEIFDDQFSVERPDGSNFTLKIRSTKLEDSAMYFCASRPRTSGGAYEQYFGPGTRLTVT.

The genes are TRBV7-9 and TRBJ2-3; TRBD2 is a possible D gene (5 bases). Per the germline V gene, CDR1 is SEHNR and CDR2 is FQNEAQ (reference sequence). Trimming left V 0 bases short and J 3 bases short, with 10 bases between. The CDR3 covers 15 residues. DNA for the CDR3: TGTGCCAGCAGCTTAGCCAGCGGACGAACAGATACGCAGTATTTT. Protein sequence: CASSLASGRTDTQYF. Full variable domain (outside the CDR3, taken from reference TRBV7-9 and TRBJ2-3): DTGVSQNPRHKITKRGQNVTFRCDPISEHNRLYWYRQTLGQGPEFLTYFQNEAQLEKSRLLSDRFSAERPKGSFSTLEIQRTEQGDSAMYLCASSLASGRTDTQYFGPGTRLTVL.

The CDR3 is CASSFKPGANTEAFF. The DNA for the CDR3 is TGTGCCAGCAGCTTTAAACCGGGGGCGAACACTGAAGCTTTCTTT. The chain links TRBV7-6 to TRBJ1-1; TRBD1 is a possible D gene (6 bases). Trimming left V 3 bases short and J 1 base short, with 12 bases between. The CDR3 has 15 amino acids. Germline lookup yields CDR1 SGHVS and CDR2 FNYEAQ.

This clone was observed a single time. This chain connects TRBV6-1 to TRBJ2-6, with 7 bases that match TRBD2. J gave up 0 bases and V 4 bases, and 12 bases lay outside the gene matches. Germline CDR1 is MNHNS and CDR2 is SASEGT. CDR3 length: 19 amino acids. The CDR3 nucleotides are TGTGCCAGCAGTGTACGGTTGAGTCGGGGGGTCTCTGGGGCCAACGTCCTGACTTTC. It yields the protein CASSVRLSRGVSGANVLTF.

This chain uses TRBV21-1 with TRBJ2-5; the table's D call TRBD2 went unverified against the DNA. TRBV21-1 represents a pseudogene. The CDR3 runs to 9 residues. CDR3: CATGETQYF. The CDR3 DNA reads as TGTGCCACCGGGGAGACCCAGTACTTC.

This chain links TRBV25-1 with TRBJ2-3; TRBD1 might be the D (6 bases). This CDR3 is 15 amino acids long. The germline CDR1 and CDR2 sequences are MGHDK and SYGVNS. Trimming cost V 2 bases and J 2 bases, with 11 bases left between them. The CDR3 reads CASSEPGVFTDTQYF. As DNA, the CDR3 is TGTGCCAGCAGTGAACCAGGGGTCTTCACAGATACGCAGTATTTT. Complete variable domain (other parts from reference TRBV25-1 and TRBJ2-3): EADIYQTPRYLVIGTGKKITLECSQTMGHDKMYWYQQDPGMELHLIHYSYGVNSTEKGDLSSESTVSRIRTEHFPLTLESARPSHTSQYLCASSEPGVFTDTQYFGPGTRLTVL.

The chain joins TRBV9 to TRBJ2-5, with 9 positions matching TRBD2. After removal of 3 bases from V and 4 bases from J, the junction contained 10 bases not matched to a gene. From germline, CDR1 is SGDLS and CDR2 YYNGEE. This CDR3 comprises 16 residues. DNA of the CDR3: TGTGCCAGCAGCGCCACGAGTAGCGGGAGTGCAGAGACCCAGTACTTC. This sequence encodes CASSATSSGSAETQYF. Filled out from reference TRBV9 and TRBJ2-5, the complete variable domain reads DSGVTQTPKHLITATGQRVTLRCSPRSGDLSVYWYQQSLDQGLQFLIQYYNGEERAKGNILERFSAQQFPDLHSELNLSSLELGDSALYFCASSATSSGSAETQYFGPGTRLLVL.

The chain uses TRBV30 and TRBJ1-2; D gene ambiguous. The CDR3 consists of 14 residues. Per germline, CDR1 GTSNPN and CDR2 SVGIG (reference sequence). Deletions cut 0 bases from V and 7 bases from J, with 15 bases between. The CDR3 DNA is TGTGCCTGGAGTGTACTCGGGTCCGCAGGTGGCTACACCTTC. The encoded protein is CAWSVLGSAGGYTF.

The chain uses TRBV28 and TRBJ1-2; perhaps TRBD1 as D (6 bases). Germline CDR1 MDHEN, CDR2 SYDVKM. Trimming left V 4 bases short and J 6 bases short, with 12 bases between. CDR3 length: 13 amino acids. The DNA for the CDR3 is TGTGCCAGCAGTTCGCGGACAGAGAATGGCTACACCTTC. It yields the protein CASSSRTENGYTF.

This clone was recorded only once. The chain joins TRBV2 to TRBJ2-5, with D unclear. CDR1 and CDR2 from the germline V gene are SNHLY and FYNNEI. The V gene lost 4 bases and the J gene lost 1 base, with 7 bases spanning the gap. The CDR3 consists of 13 residues. Here the CDR3 DNA reads TGTGCCAGCAGTGGGGCTATCCAAGAGACCCAGTACTTC. Residues: CASSGAIQETQYF.

This clone was seen once. The chain carries TRBV27 and TRBJ1-1; no definite D call. V lost 6 bases and J 4 bases, leaving 15 bases between the germline ends. CDR3 length: 14 residues. Germline V CDR1 and CDR2: MNHEY, SMNVEV (reference sequence). The CDR3 nucleotides are TGTGCCAGCAGGGCAAAGGGTACTGGCACTGAAGCTTTCTTT. This gives the protein CASRAKGTGTEAFF.